This T cell receptor (beta chain) stems from a study of T-cell memory formation after mild COVID-19. Overall study context: For the most part, TCR clusters were specific to one donor.

V dropped 10 bases and J dropped 6 bases, with 18 bases sitting between them. The CDR3 spans 14 residues. CDR1 and CDR2 (germline): MDHEN, SYDVKM. TCRdb passed the 5' RACE reads through MiXCR, listing each CDR3 protein once. The data show about 340,000 distinct CDR3 sequences, about 16% seen once. This clonotype turned up a few times. The origin of this receptor is a man between 18 and 29 years old who had mild COVID-19 (a few samples of this study predate the infection). Cell type and time point are not known. The specimen was PBMCs or a T cell subset sorted from them (not recorded which). V usage is TRBV28 and J usage is TRBJ2-2; D possibly corresponds to TRBD1 (6 bases). The CDR3 is CAIQDSTLSGELFF. CDR3 DNA sequence: TGTGCCATCCAGGACAGTACCTTATCCGGGGAGCTGTTTTTT.